Each of the 13 T cell receptor beta chains below was sequenced from the same sample in a study of sequential checkpoint blockade in melanoma. Generated by immunoSEQ multiplex PCR, the TCRdb table keeps only in-frame clones and is missing some. The profile shows about 16,000 clones, 90% to 95% of them singletons. Treatment meaning: randomized to nivolumab then ipilimumab (arm A) or the reverse (arm B). Sequencing used CD8+ T cells sorted from blood (inferred from file names), obtained from a patient given nivolumab and ipilimumab in sequence. The receptors were gathered from a human donor with melanoma.

V usage is TRBV9 and J usage is TRBJ1-1; TRBD1 matches 10 bases. The trim removed 4 bases at V and 2 bases at J, leaving 11 bases unmatched. The germline CDR1 and CDR2 sequences are SGDLS and YYNGEE. The CDR3 loop spans 17 amino acids. DNA for the CDR3: TGTGCCAGCAGCTCACGGACAGGGGGACCTGACAACACTGAAGCTTTCTTT. Translating gives CASSSRTGGPDNTEAFF. Supplemented by reference TRBV9 and TRBJ1-1, the full variable domain reads DSGVTQTPKHLITATGQRVTLRCSPRSGDLSVYWYQQSLDQGLQFLIQYYNGEERAKGNILERFSAQQFPDLHSELNLSSLELGDSALYFCASSSRTGGPDNTEAFFGQGTRLTVV.

CDR3 residues: CASSLGTSESSYEQYV. CDR3 nucleotide sequence: TGTGCCAGCAGCTTAGGGACTAGCGAGAGCTCCTACGAGCAGTACGTC. The gene calls are TRBV13 and TRBJ2-7, with 8 bases matching TRBD2. There are 16 residues in the CDR3. Losses at the gene ends were 0 bases for V and 0 bases for J; bases not matched to a gene: 4. From germline, CDR1 is PRHDT and CDR2 FYEKMQ (reference sequence).

The V and J genes are TRBV7-6 and TRBJ2-1; possible D gene TRBD2, 5 bases. This CDR3 has 16 residues. Germline V CDR1 and CDR2: SGHVS, FNYEAQ. The V end lost 3 bases, the J end lost 8 bases, and 20 bases lay between the germline ends. The CDR3 protein is CASSFGGGPLGHEQFF. In DNA form, the CDR3 reads TGTGCCAGCAGCTTTGGAGGCGGGCCGCTCGGGCATGAGCAGTTCTTC.

The chain uses TRBV7-8 and TRBJ2-7; 9 bases line up with TRBD1. The CDR3 runs 15 residues. From germline, CDR1 is SGHVS and CDR2 FQNEAQ. V shed 5 bases, J shed 0 bases, and the junction held 5 bases outside the gene matches. CDR3 DNA sequence: TGTGCCAGCAGCCCCACAGGGGGCTCCTCCTACGAGCAGTACGTC. Residues: CASSPTGGSSYEQYV.

The chain is built from TRBV6-5 and TRBJ1-1, with D perhaps matching TRBD1 (5 bases). There are 14 residues in the CDR3. CDR1 and CDR2 (germline): MNHEY, SVGAGI. Trimming left V 2 bases short and J 4 bases short, with 11 bases between. In nucleotides, the CDR3 is TGTGCCAGCAGTTACGGTGGGGCTCTCACTGAAGCTTTCTTT. This sequence encodes CASSYGGALTEAFF.

The CDR3 nucleotides are TGCGCCAGCAGCTTGGAACAGGGCTACGAGCAGTACTTC. Translating it yields CASSLEQGYEQYF. The chain carries TRBV5-1 and TRBJ2-7; D possibly corresponds to TRBD1 (6 bases). There are 13 residues in the CDR3. Germline V CDR1 and CDR2: SGHRS, YFSETQ. Trimming cost V 0 bases and J 3 bases, with 7 bases left between them.

The genes are TRBV19 and TRBJ1-1; D possibly corresponds to TRBD1 (5 bases). Germline loops: CDR1 LNHDA, CDR2 SQIVND (reference sequence). The CDR3 extends over 13 amino acids. V lost 6 bases, J lost 4 bases, and 12 bases lay in between. The CDR3 protein is CASSLTGGTEAFF. CDR3 bases: TGTGCCAGTAGCCTTACCGGGGGCACTGAAGCTTTCTTT.

The genes are TRBV29-1 and TRBJ1-2, with D hard to call. In germline, CDR1 is SQVTM, CDR2 ANQGSEA. CDR3 length: 12 amino acids. CDR3 region: CSTTSVSYGYTF. The CDR3 DNA reads as TGCAGTACCACCAGTGTCAGCTATGGCTACACCTTC.

This rearrangement joins TRBV15 to TRBJ1-4, with 8 bases aligning to TRBD1. Germline V lookup: CDR1 LNHNV, CDR2 YYDKDF (reference sequence). The CDR3 runs to 15 residues. The V gene end was trimmed by 2 bases and the J gene end by 4 bases; junction bases not matched to a gene: 3. This CDR3 reads CATSRPTGGNEKLFF. The CDR3 bases are TGTGCCACCAGCAGACCTACAGGGGGTAATGAAAAACTGTTTTTT.

This rearrangement joins TRBV7-9 to TRBJ2-7, with 7 bases aligning to TRBD1. The CDR3 sequence is 15 residues long. The germline V gene encodes CDR1 SEHNR and CDR2 FQNEAQ (reference sequence). V trimming: 5 bases; J trimming: 0 bases; junction bases outside the gene matches: 7. CDR3 nucleotides: TGTGCCAGCAGCATCCGGGACAGCAGCTCCTACGAGCAGTACGTC. Translating gives CASSIRDSSSYEQYV.

The chain uses TRBV7-9 and TRBJ2-7; 11 positions agree with TRBD2. J lost 6 bases, V lost 5 bases, and 9 bases had no gene match. CDR3 length: 15 amino acids. The germline CDR1 and CDR2 sequences are SEHNR and FQNEAQ (reference sequence). CDR3 amino acids: CASSPILAGVPEQYF. The CDR3 region has the DNA TGTGCCAGCAGCCCTATACTAGCGGGAGTCCCCGAGCAGTACTTC.

This clone was counted a single time. The rearrangement links TRBV19 to TRBJ1-1; no definite D call. Trimming took 7 bases from V and 7 from J, leaving 16 bases between them. Germline assignment: CDR1 LNHDA and CDR2 SQIVND (reference sequence). The CDR3 is made up of 13 amino acids. CDR3 nucleotides: TGTGCCAGTAACGCCGCGCCGGGGAATGAAGCTTTCTTT. The encoded protein is CASNAAPGNEAFF.

This clone showed up just once. The V gene is TRBV7-8, the J gene TRBJ1-1; possible D gene TRBD1, 5 bases. The CDR3 is 15 residues long. Germline CDR1 SGHVS, CDR2 FQNEAQ. Trimming left V 1 base short and J 3 bases short, with 12 bases between. The DNA for the CDR3 is TGTGCCAGCAGCTTAGTCGCAGGGTTTCACACTGAAGCTTTCTTT. Amino acid sequence: CASSLVAGFHTEAFF.